A selection of T cell receptor beta chains follows, all from one sample in a study of a mutant IDH1 vaccine in newly diagnosed glioma. Profiled with immunoSEQ multiplex PCR; TCRdb holds only in-frame clones, not every one. Of 30,000 to 35,000 clones listed, around 83% were seen once; the top ten hold 24%. For these receptors, no antigen is known. This material consisted of PBMCs, taken from a glioma patient whose treatment included an IDH1 peptide vaccine. These receptors all come from a man in his thirties or forties with glioma. Both conserved end residues are part of each CDR3. D genes are given only for firm matches. Where a row states a size, it is once, few, many or the class of an expanded clone; other rows omit it.

V	D	size	J	CDR3	DNA
TRBV29-1	.	.	TRBJ1-1	CSVDSLGGGLTEAFF	TGCAGCGTTGACAGTCTGGGGGGCGGATTAACTGAAGCTTTCTTT
TRBV15	.	.	TRBJ1-4	CATSRGRGADEKLFF	TGTGCCACCAGCAGAGGACGGGGGGCTGATGAAAAACTGTTTTTT
TRBV7-9	TRBD1	.	TRBJ1-4	CASSSSGGTNEKLFF	TGTGCCAGCAGCTCCTCAGGGGGTACTAATGAAAAACTGTTTTTT
TRBV7-8	.	.	TRBJ1-5	CASSATGSLQPQHF	TGTGCCAGCAGTGCTACAGGGTCACTCCAGCCCCAGCATTTT
TRBV6-5	.	.	TRBJ2-2	CASSFMAGELFF	TGTGCCAGCAGTTTTATGGCCGGGGAGCTGTTTTTT
TRBV5-1	.	.	TRBJ2-7	CASSPFGDVGNEQYF	TGCGCCAGCAGCCCCTTTGGGGATGTAGGGAACGAGCAGTACTTC
TRBV15	.	.	TRBJ2-1	CATSRGPLADQMGQFF	TGTGCCACCAGCAGAGGACCACTAGCAGACCAAATGGGGCAGTTCTTC
TRBV15	.	.	TRBJ1-1	CATISSPGSRTEAFF	TGTGCCACCATCTCTTCGCCAGGGTCGAGAACTGAAGCTTTCTTT
TRBV30	TRBD1	.	TRBJ1-1	CAWSGDRGYTEAFF	TGTGCCTGGAGTGGGGACAGGGGTTACACTGAAGCTTTCTTT
TRBV6-4	TRBD2	.	TRBJ2-1	CASSERAGGSNEQFF	TGTGCCAGCAGTGAGCGAGCGGGAGGGTCCAATGAGCAGTTCTTC
TRBV13	TRBD1	.	TRBJ2-7	CASSPTGAYEQYF	TGTGCCAGCAGCCCGACAGGGGCCTACGAGCAGTACTTC
TRBV9	.	.	TRBJ2-2	CASSVGDWEAGELFF	TGTGCCAGCAGCGTAGGGGACTGGGAGGCCGGGGAGCTGTTTTTT
TRBV10-3	TRBD1	.	TRBJ1-2	CAISADRGLNGYTF	TGTGCCATCAGTGCCGACAGGGGGCTGAATGGCTACACCTTC
TRBV7-2	.	.	TRBJ1-6	CASSLGGVGRGNSPLHF	TGTGCCAGCAGCTTAGGCGGCGTCGGCAGGGGTAATTCACCCCTCCACTTT
TRBV5-4	TRBD2	.	TRBJ2-2	CASSPQLAGAGGGELFF	TGTGCCAGCAGCCCCCAACTAGCGGGGGCCGGCGGCGGGGAGCTGTTTTTT
TRBV19	.	.	TRBJ2-2	CASSIDSREAGATGELFF	TGTGCCAGTAGTATAGATTCGAGAGAGGCAGGGGCGACCGGGGAGCTGTTTTTT
TRBV11-2	TRBD2	.	TRBJ2-5	CASSLRSRGLAGGETQYF	TGTGCCAGCAGCTTACGCTCCCGAGGGCTAGCGGGGGGAGAGACCCAGTACTTC
TRBV9	TRBD1	.	TRBJ2-1	CASSVDRGAGNEQFF	TGTGCCAGCAGCGTAGACAGGGGTGCAGGGAATGAGCAGTTCTTC
TRBV19	.	.	TRBJ1-1	CASSWTDNTEAFF	TGTGCCAGTAGTTGGACGGATAACACTGAAGCTTTCTTT
TRBV11-2	.	.	TRBJ2-3	CASRSPGTDTQYF	TGTGCCAGCAGGTCGCCGGGCACAGATACGCAGTATTTT
TRBV7-8	TRBD1	few	TRBJ2-5	CASSHPASGGKETQYF	TGTGCCAGCAGCCACCCCGCCTCAGGGGGCAAGGAGACCCAGTACTTC
TRBV2	TRBD2	few	TRBJ2-7	CASNRGTSGGYEQYF	TGTGCCAGCAACCGAGGGACTAGCGGGGGTTACGAGCAGTACTTC
TRBV10-1	.	.	TRBJ2-5	CASSEDIRGTQYF	TGCGCCAGCAGTGAGGATATCCGGGGGACCCAGTACTTC
TRBV6-1	.	few	TRBJ1-5	CASSPFPEPQHF	TGTGCCAGCAGTCCTTTTCCGGAGCCCCAGCATTTT
TRBV11-2	.	.	TRBJ2-3	CASSLILGTTDTQYF	TGTGCCAGCAGCCTAATTTTAGGTACCACAGATACGCAGTATTTT
TRBV7-2	.	once	TRBJ1-3	CASSPGLSGNTIYF	TGTGCCAGCAGCCCTGGACTCTCTGGAAACACCATATATTTT
TRBV7-9	.	.	TRBJ2-3	CASSLTEEDITDTQYF	TGTGCCAGCAGCTTAACGGAGGAGGACATCACAGATACGCAGTATTTT
TRBV28	.	.	TRBJ2-6	CASSFMDAGANVLTF	TGTGCCAGCAGTTTCATGGATGCTGGGGCCAACGTCCTGACTTTC
TRBV4-1	.	.	TRBJ2-3	CASSQQPTDTQYF	TGCGCCAGCAGCCAACAACCCACAGATACGCAGTATTTT
TRBV29-1	.	.	TRBJ1-1	CSVETVNTEAFF	TGCAGCGTTGAGACAGTCAACACTGAAGCTTTCTTT
TRBV2	.	.	TRBJ1-4	CASSDPGFSEKLFF	TGTGCCAGCAGCGATCCAGGGTTTAGCGAAAAACTGTTTTTT
TRBV19	TRBD2	once	TRBJ2-1	CASSATGTSGSWSYNEQFF	TGTGCCAGTAGTGCCACGGGGACTAGCGGGAGTTGGTCCTACAATGAGCAGTTCTTC
TRBV5-1	TRBD1	.	TRBJ2-1	CASSPDRGRSYNEQFF	TGCGCCAGCAGCCCCGACAGGGGGCGCTCCTACAATGAGCAGTTCTTC
TRBV30	TRBD2	.	TRBJ2-7	CAWSGTSGVGVYEQYF	TGTGCCTGGAGTGGGACTAGCGGGGTTGGGGTATACGAGCAGTACTTC
TRBV29-1	TRBD1	.	TRBJ1-2	CSVWDRRNYGYTF	TGCAGCGTATGGGACAGGAGAAACTATGGCTACACCTTC
TRBV6-5	.	.	TRBJ2-5	CASSYGPLMIQYF	TGTGCCAGCAGTTACGGGCCTCTTATGATCCAGTACTTC
TRBV9	.	.	TRBJ2-3	CASSVGGYTDTQYF	TGTGCCAGCAGCGTAGGGGGTTACACAGATACGCAGTATTTT
TRBV7-9	TRBD1	.	TRBJ1-1	CASSVGQGAMTEAFF	TGTGCCAGCAGCGTAGGACAGGGGGCGATGACTGAAGCTTTCTTT
TRBV9	.	.	TRBJ1-3	CASSPQTDSGNTIYF	TGTGCCAGCAGCCCACAAACTGACTCTGGAAACACCATATATTTT
TRBV25-1	.	.	TRBJ2-1	CAVLDGLYNEQFF	TGTGCCGTCCTCGACGGGCTATACAATGAGCAGTTCTTC
TRBV7-9	TRBD2	once	TRBJ2-5	CASSQGRREGETQYF	TGTGCCAGCAGCCAAGGGCGTAGGGAGGGAGAGACCCAGTACTTC
TRBV7-9	TRBD2	.	TRBJ2-7	CASSLGQGLPGF	TGTGCCAGCAGCTTAGGCCAGGGACTACCCGGCTTC